The clone carrying this T cell receptor beta chain showed up many times. This sample is drawn from a study of T-cell reconstitution after alpha-beta-depleted transplantation in children. Per the germline V gene, CDR1 is MNHNS and CDR2 is SASEGT. Trimming removed 6 bases from V and 1 base from J, with 13 bases in between. The CDR3 sequence is 16 residues long. Unique molecular identifiers were incorporated during preparation of the TCRbeta library. MiXCR, run by TCRdb on the PCR reads, gives a single entry per CDR3 protein. The table has 150,000 to 200,000 distinct CDR3 sequences, approximately 6.8% seen once.

The sample was PBMCs from the stem cell graft donor, taken from the stem cell graft. The V call is TRBV6-1, the J call TRBJ2-6; D uncertain. This clonotype was sampled from a human donor who donated a stem cell graft to a child with Wiskott-Aldrich syndrome. The CDR3 coding sequence is TGTGCCAGCAGCAAGCGAGGTTTATCTGGGGCCAACGTCCTGACTTTC. This encodes CASSKRGLSGANVLTF.